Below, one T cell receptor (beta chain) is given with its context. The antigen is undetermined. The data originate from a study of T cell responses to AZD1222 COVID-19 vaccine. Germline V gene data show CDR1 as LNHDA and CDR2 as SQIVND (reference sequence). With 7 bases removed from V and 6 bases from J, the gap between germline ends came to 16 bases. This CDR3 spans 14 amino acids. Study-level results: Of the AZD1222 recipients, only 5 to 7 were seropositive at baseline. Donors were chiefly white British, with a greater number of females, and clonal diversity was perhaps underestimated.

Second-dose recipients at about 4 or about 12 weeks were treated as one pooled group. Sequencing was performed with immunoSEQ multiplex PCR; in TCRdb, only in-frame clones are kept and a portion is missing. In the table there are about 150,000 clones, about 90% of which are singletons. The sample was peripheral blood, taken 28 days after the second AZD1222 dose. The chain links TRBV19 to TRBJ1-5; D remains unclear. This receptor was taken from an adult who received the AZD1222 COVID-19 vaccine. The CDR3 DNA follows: TGTGCCAGTACTCTGGAGTCGGCATTTCAGCCCCAGCATTTT. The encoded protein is CASTLESAFQPQHF.